This record covers a single T cell receptor (beta chain). J lost 0 bases, V lost 4 bases, and 9 bases had no gene match. CDR3 length: 16 residues. CDR1 and CDR2 (germline): SGHRS, YFSETQ. Libraries of TCR beta came from iRepertoire HTBI primers plus Arm-PCR of CDR3 regions. One entry per CDR3 protein results from TCRdb running MiXCR on the multiplex PCR reads. The table includes about 470,000 distinct CDR3 sequences, more than 20% detected once. These data come from a study of regulatory T cells in long-lasting Graves disease. This sample's time point: persistent/refractory GD, antithyroid drugs over 5 years with positive TRAb. Generation of the TCR library employed RNA extracted from PBMCs. Graves' disease diagnosis followed American Thyroid Association guidelines.

The sequence was obtained from a female donor with Graves disease. Material: peripheral blood mononuclear cells (PBMCs), obtained when the disease was refractory, from a patient treated with antithyroid drugs. V gene TRBV5-1 combines with J gene TRBJ2-5; 7 bases fit TRBD2. The CDR3 DNA reads as TGCGCCAGCAGCCCCCCCGCGCGGGGGTACCAAGAGACCCAGTACTTC. Protein product: CASSPPARGYQETQYF.